Below, 31 T cell receptor beta chains from the same sample are listed, as sequenced in a study of T cell changes during pregnancy in multiple sclerosis. Clones were read by immunoSEQ multiplex PCR, and TCRdb kept only the in-frame ones, dropping some. The sample lists roughly 40,000 clones, roughly 94% occurring once. Material: peripheral blood, obtained in the third trimester of pregnancy. The receptors were gathered from a female donor with multiple sclerosis, enrolled in a pregnancy study.

This chain connects TRBV5-6 to TRBJ1-3, with 10 bases that match TRBD1. Per germline, CDR1 SGHDT and CDR2 YYEEEE. The CDR3 consists of 15 residues. With 0 bases clipped from V and 8 bases from J, the junction kept 5 bases outside the gene matches. The CDR3 here is CASSLGGTGVDTIYF. CDR3 coding DNA: TGTGCCAGCAGCTTGGGCGGGACAGGGGTCGACACCATATATTTT.

This chain joins TRBV4-2 and TRBJ1-1, with D possibly TRBD1 on 6 matching bases. Trimming stripped 1 base from V and 2 bases from J, with 20 bases between. Germline lookup yields CDR1 LGHNA and CDR2 YNFKEQ. The CDR3 spans 18 residues. The CDR3 spells CASSQGGGFTVPNTEAFF. The CDR3 coding sequence is TGTGCCAGCAGCCAAGGAGGGGGATTCACTGTTCCAAACACTGAAGCTTTCTTT.

This chain connects TRBV6-5 to TRBJ1-4, with no clear D. Deletions cut 6 bases from V and 5 bases from J, with 7 bases between. In germline, CDR1 is MNHEY, CDR2 SVGAGI. CDR3 length equals 12 residues. The CDR3 is CASRGENEKLFF. CDR3 DNA sequence: TGTGCCAGCAGGGGAGAGAATGAAAAACTGTTTTTT.

The chain combines TRBV27 with TRBJ1-4; 9 bases agree with TRBD1. The CDR3 sequence is 15 residues long. The junction had 9 bases not matched to a gene; V was cut back by 5 bases and J by 8 bases. Germline loops: CDR1 MNHEY, CDR2 SMNVEV (reference sequence). The CDR3 region has the DNA TGTGCCAGCAGTAAACCGGACAGGGGAAGGGAAAAACTGTTTTTT. Translation gives CASSKPDRGREKLFF. Full variable domain (outside the CDR3, taken from reference TRBV27 and TRBJ1-4): EAQVTQNPRYLITVTGKKLTVTCSQNMNHEYMSWYRQDPGLGLRQIYYSMNVEVTDKGDVPEGYKVSRKEKRNFPLILESPSPNQTSLYFCASSKPDRGREKLFFGSGTQLSVL.

The chain carries TRBV7-2 and TRBJ2-1; TRBD2 aligns across 10 bases. Unmatched junction bases numbered 6, after V lost 3 bases and J lost 7 bases. The CDR3 contains 15 residues. The V gene's germline CDR1 is SGHTA and CDR2 FQGNSA. CDR3 sequence: CASSFTGLATNEQFF. Here the CDR3 DNA reads TGTGCCAGCAGCTTCACGGGACTAGCGACAAATGAGCAGTTCTTC. Full variable domain (remainder filled in from reference TRBV7-2 and TRBJ2-1): GAGVSQSPSNKVTEKGKDVELRCDPISGHTALYWYRQSLGQGLEFLIYFQGNSAPDKSGLPSDRFSAERTGGSVSTLTIQRTQQEDSAVYLCASSFTGLATNEQFFGPGTRLTVL.

The chain is built from TRBV18 and TRBJ2-5, with 14 bases that match TRBD2. This CDR3 has 17 amino acids. The junction had 11 bases not matched to a gene; V was cut back by 6 bases and J by 5 bases. Per germline, CDR1 KGHSH and CDR2 LQKENI. CDR3: CASSQTSGRASFETQYF. The DNA of the CDR3 is TGTGCCAGCTCTCAGACTAGCGGGAGGGCCAGCTTTGAGACCCAGTACTTC. Full variable domain (remainder filled in from reference TRBV18 and TRBJ2-5): NAGVMQNPRHLVRRRGQEARLRCSPMKGHSHVYWYRQLPEEGLKFMVYLQKENIIDESGMPKERFSAEFPKEGPSILRIQQVVRGDSAAYFCASSQTSGRASFETQYFGPGTRLLVL.

This chain links TRBV29-1 with TRBJ2-7; D gene ambiguous. Germline-derived CDR1 and CDR2 are SQVTM and ANQGSEA. Trimming took off 6 bases at V and 0 bases at J, with 12 bases between the two ends. CDR3 length: 13 residues. Here the CDR3 DNA reads TGCAGCGTAGTTTCGCCTAGCTCCTACGAGCAGTACTTC. Amino acid sequence: CSVVSPSSYEQYF.

A few counts support this clone. V is TRBV28 and J is TRBJ2-7, with D tentatively TRBD2 (6 bases). Germline values: CDR1 MDHEN, CDR2 SYDVKM. The CDR3 consists of 13 residues. Trimming stripped 3 bases from V and 1 base from J, with 7 bases between. Here the CDR3 reads CASSLEGSYEQYF. CDR3 coding DNA: TGTGCCAGCAGTTTGGAGGGATCCTACGAGCAGTACTTC.

The chain combines TRBV28 with TRBJ2-7; 9 nucleotides agree with TRBD1. Germline V gene lookup returns CDR1 MDHEN and CDR2 SYDVKM. V shed 4 bases, J shed 0 bases, and the junction held 7 bases outside the gene matches. The length of the CDR3 is 16 residues. The CDR3 protein is CASSSPGQGSSYEQYF. The CDR3 nucleotides read TGTGCCAGCAGTTCCCCGGGACAGGGATCCTCCTACGAGCAGTACTTC.

This clone was detected only once. The J gene is TRBJ2-5, the V gene TRBV5-4; TRBD2 aligns across 9 bases. J was trimmed by 3 bases and V by 0 bases; bases with no gene match: 3. This CDR3 is 15 amino acids long. The germline CDR1 and CDR2 sequences are SGHNT and YYREEE (reference sequence). The CDR3 bases are TGTGCCAGCAGCTTGGGTGGACTAGCGAAAGAGACCCAGTACTTC. Amino acid sequence: CASSLGGLAKETQYF.

This clone occurred once. The CDR3, as DNA: TGTGCCAGCAGCCCCGGGACAGGGGACACCGGGGAGCTGTTTTTT. Encoded protein: CASSPGTGDTGELFF. This chain uses TRBV4-2 with TRBJ2-2; 10 bases fit TRBD1. This CDR3 is 15 amino acids long. The germline gives CDR1 LGHNA, CDR2 YNFKEQ. Unmatched junction bases numbered 2, after V lost 4 bases and J lost 3 bases.

V usage is TRBV11-3 and J usage is TRBJ2-1, with D hard to call. The CDR3 is 16 residues long. Trimming shortened V by 0 bases and J by 5 bases, and 14 bases separated the two germline ends. Germline loops: CDR1 SGHNT, CDR2 YENEEA. CDR3 bases: TGTGCCAGCAGCTTAGAAGCGCTGGCCTCTGACAATGAGCAGTTCTTC. Translation gives CASSLEALASDNEQFF.

This chain uses TRBV11-2 with TRBJ2-7; D is possibly TRBD1 (5 bases). The germline gives CDR1 SGHAT, CDR2 FQNNGV. Trimming shortened V by 2 bases and J by 3 bases, and 17 bases separated the two germline ends. The CDR3 has 16 amino acids. The DNA of the CDR3 is TGTGCCAGCAGCTTATCTCCAGGGTCTATTAGCTACGAGCAGTACTTC. It translates to CASSLSPGSISYEQYF.

The chain uses TRBV7-9 and TRBJ1-1; D unresolved. Trimming cost V 1 base and J 11 bases, with 8 bases left between them. Germline assignment: CDR1 SEHNR and CDR2 FQNEAQ (reference sequence). The CDR3 runs to 11 residues. CDR3 sequence reads: CASSLGQRAFF. In nucleotides, the CDR3 is TGTGCCAGCAGCTTAGGGCAGAGGGCTTTCTTT.

The rearrangement links TRBV5-4 to TRBJ2-2; 10 bases are a match to TRBD1. The germline V gene encodes CDR1 SGHNT and CDR2 YYREEE (reference sequence). CDR3 length equals 16 residues. V lost 6 bases and J lost 8; bases outside the gene matches: 13. The CDR3 nucleotides read TGTGCCAGCACCCGATCCGGGACAGGGGACGGAGGGGAGCTGTTTTTT. It is translated as CASTRSGTGDGGELFF.

This chain joins TRBV7-9 and TRBJ2-3, with D tentatively TRBD2 (5 bases). Per germline, CDR1 SEHNR and CDR2 FQNEAQ (reference sequence). V shed 5 bases and J shed 2 bases, with 8 bases lying between them. CDR3 size: 13 residues. CDR3 DNA sequence: TGTGCCAGCAGCGGGAGCAACACAGATACGCAGTATTTT. Its translation is CASSGSNTDTQYF.

The V and J genes are TRBV5-1 and TRBJ2-5; no clear D gene. Per the germline V gene, CDR1 is SGHRS and CDR2 is YFSETQ. This CDR3 contains 14 residues. Trimming shortened V by 1 base and J by 4 bases, and 11 bases separated the two germline ends. CDR3: CASSLTPRVETQYF. The CDR3 bases are TGCGCCAGCAGCTTGACCCCAAGAGTAGAGACCCAGTACTTC.

V usage is TRBV6-5 and J usage is TRBJ1-2; D unclear. The CDR3 has 15 amino acids. In germline, CDR1 is MNHEY, CDR2 SVGAGI. Trimming removed 2 bases at V and 0 bases at J, with 10 bases between. CDR3 in amino acids: CASSYQAKANYGYTF. CDR3 bases: TGTGCCAGCAGTTACCAGGCGAAAGCTAACTATGGCTACACCTTC.

V gene TRBV4-3 combines with J gene TRBJ2-1; TRBD2 might be the D (5 bases). Trimming removed 2 bases at V and 4 bases at J, with 12 bases between. Germline CDR1 and CDR2: LGHNA and YSLEER. The CDR3 loop spans 15 amino acids. Here the CDR3 DNA reads TGCGCCAGCAGCCAACTAAGCGGACTGTACAATGAGCAGTTCTTC. Translation gives CASSQLSGLYNEQFF.

The chain carries TRBV27 and TRBJ1-3; D possibly corresponds to TRBD1 (5 bases). CDR1 MNHEY and CDR2 SMNVEV come from the germline V gene (reference sequence). V lost 8 bases to trimming and J lost 0 bases, with 11 bases between them. CDR3 length: 14 amino acids. CDR3 bases: TGTGCCAGCGCCGACAGCTACTCTGGAAACACCATATATTTT. Protein product: CASADSYSGNTIYF.

The chain joins TRBV5-5 to TRBJ2-7, with D perhaps matching TRBD1 (6 bases). This CDR3 region has 15 residues. V lost 4 bases to trimming and J lost 2 bases, with 16 bases between them. Per the germline V gene, CDR1 is SGHKS and CDR2 is YYEKEE (reference sequence). The CDR3 loop is CASSSAPGQTYEQYF. The CDR3 DNA is TGTGCCAGCAGCAGCGCGCCGGGACAAACCTACGAGCAGTACTTC.

The chain carries TRBV28 and TRBJ1-1, with 8 bases aligning to TRBD1. Trimming at V came to 5 bases and at J to 5 bases, leaving 4 bases not matched to a gene. CDR3 length: 13 residues. CDR1 is MDHEN, CDR2 SYDVKM, per germline. The CDR3 DNA reads as TGTGCCAGCAGTGGACAGGGAGAGACTGAAGCTTTCTTT. It codes for CASSGQGETEAFF.

This chain joins TRBV27 and TRBJ2-3; D is unresolved. CDR1 and CDR2 from the germline V gene are MNHEY and SMNVEV (reference sequence). Trimming removed 0 bases from V and 4 bases from J, with 11 bases in between. The CDR3 covers 15 residues. The CDR3 coding sequence is TGTGCCAGCAGTTTATCGGGCTTTGGCGCAGATACGCAGTATTTT. Encoded protein: CASSLSGFGADTQYF.

The V gene is TRBV7-3, the J gene TRBJ2-2; D ambiguous. The CDR3 has 14 amino acids. In germline, CDR1 is SGHTA, CDR2 FQGTGA. V lost 6 bases, J lost 1 base, and 9 bases lay in between. The CDR3 here is CASRRLMNTGELFF. CDR3 nucleotide sequence: TGTGCCAGCAGGAGACTCATGAACACCGGGGAGCTGTTTTTT.

V usage is TRBV5-6 and J usage is TRBJ2-3; 8 nucleotides agree with TRBD2. The CDR3 contains 18 residues. CDR1 and CDR2 (germline): SGHDT, YYEEEE. V dropped 2 bases and J dropped 3; count of bases not matched to a gene: 14. CDR3 in amino acids: CASSFQLSGSGETDTQYF. CDR3 DNA sequence: TGTGCCAGCAGCTTCCAACTGAGCGGGAGCGGAGAGACAGATACGCAGTATTTT.

The V gene is TRBV11-3, the J gene TRBJ2-7, with 7 bases fitting TRBD1. The CDR3 spans 14 residues. V was pared by 7 bases and J by 2 bases, with 8 bases of the junction left unmatched. Germline loops: CDR1 SGHNT, CDR2 YENEEA. The CDR3 DNA is TGTGCCAGCAACAGGGGCGAGAACACCTACGAGCAGTACTTC. Its protein product is CASNRGENTYEQYF.

The rearrangement uses TRBV9 and TRBJ2-3, with D unresolved. In germline, CDR1 is SGDLS, CDR2 YYNGEE. The V end was cut by 4 bases, the J end by 0 bases, with 15 bases between. CDR3 length: 16 residues. For the CDR3, the DNA is TGTGCCAGCAGCTCCCGGTCTGGTACTAGCACAGATACGCAGTATTTT. Protein product: CASSSRSGTSTDTQYF.

The J gene is TRBJ2-7, the V gene TRBV29-1; 14 nucleotides line up with TRBD2. This CDR3 is built from 16 residues. V shed 7 bases, J shed 2 bases, and the junction held 10 bases outside the gene matches. CDR1 and CDR2 (germline): SQVTM, ANQGSEA. CDR3 nucleotide sequence: TGCAGCGCTTCCGGGACTAGCGGGAGAAGCACCTACGAGCAGTACTTC. This gives the protein CSASGTSGRSTYEQYF.

The rearrangement joins TRBV5-6 to TRBJ1-2; the match to TRBD1 covers 9 bases. Unmatched junction bases numbered 3, after V lost 0 bases and J lost 3 bases. CDR1 SGHDT and CDR2 YYEEEE come from the germline V gene. The CDR3 runs 15 residues. The CDR3 coding sequence is TGTGCCAGCAGCTTGGACAGGGGGCGGGACTATGGCTACACCTTC. Encoded protein: CASSLDRGRDYGYTF.

This clone was seen only once. V usage is TRBV5-1 and J usage is TRBJ2-5, with D possibly TRBD1 on 6 matching bases. The CDR3 has 15 amino acids. Looked up from germline, CDR1 is SGHRS and CDR2 is YFSETQ. Trimming shortened V by 4 bases and J by 4 bases, and 17 bases separated the two germline ends. The CDR3 DNA reads TGCGCCAGCAGCGCAACAACAGGGTTTGGAGAGACCCAGTACTTC. Translation: CASSATTGFGETQYF.

V gene TRBV19 combines with J gene TRBJ2-1, with 12 bases matching TRBD2. Germline lookup yields CDR1 LNHDA and CDR2 SQIVND (reference sequence). V lost 10 bases, J lost 6 bases, and 10 bases stayed unmatched. This CDR3 is built from 15 residues. The CDR3 DNA follows: TGTGCCACCAGTTCTCTAGCGGGGGGGTTCAATGAGCAGTTCTTC. It encodes CATSSLAGGFNEQFF. The full variable domain, rest sourced from reference TRBV19 and TRBJ2-1, is DGGITQSPKYLFRKEGQNVTLSCEQNLNHDAMYWYRQDPGQGLRLIYYSQIVNDFQKGDIAEGYSVSREKKESFPLTVTSAQKNPTAFYLCATSSLAGGFNEQFFGPGTRLTVL.